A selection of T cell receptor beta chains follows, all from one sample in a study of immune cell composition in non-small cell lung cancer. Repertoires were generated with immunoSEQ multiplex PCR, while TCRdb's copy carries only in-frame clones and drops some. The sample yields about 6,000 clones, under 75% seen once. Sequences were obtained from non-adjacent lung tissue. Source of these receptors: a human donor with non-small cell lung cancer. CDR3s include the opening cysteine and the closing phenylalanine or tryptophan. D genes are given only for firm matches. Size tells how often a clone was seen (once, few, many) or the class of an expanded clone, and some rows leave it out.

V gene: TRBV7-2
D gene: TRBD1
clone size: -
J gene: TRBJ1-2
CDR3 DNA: TGTGCCAGCAGCTCACCGGGACAGCGAAACTACACCTTC
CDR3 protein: CASSSPGQRNYTF

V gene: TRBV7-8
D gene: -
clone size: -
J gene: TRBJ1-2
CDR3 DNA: TGTGCCAGCAGCTCAAACCAGAACTATGGCTACACCTTC
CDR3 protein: CASSSNQNYGYTF

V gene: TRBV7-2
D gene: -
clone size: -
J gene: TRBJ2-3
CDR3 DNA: TGTGCCAGCAGCTGGGGCGGAAGCACAGATACGCAGTATTTT
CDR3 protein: CASSWGGSTDTQYF

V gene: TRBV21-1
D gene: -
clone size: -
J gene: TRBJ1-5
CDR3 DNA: TGTGCCAGCAGCAATCGGGACAGGGGGTTACGCAATCAGCCCCAGCATTTT
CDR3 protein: CASSNRDRGLRNQPQHF

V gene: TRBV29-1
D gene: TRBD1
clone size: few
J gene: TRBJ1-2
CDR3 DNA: TGCAGCGTTTCGGTGGTCGGGACAGAGAGCACCTTC
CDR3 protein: CSVSVVGTESTF

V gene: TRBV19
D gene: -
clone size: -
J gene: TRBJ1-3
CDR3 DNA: TGTGCCAGTACAGGCAGCCGAAACACCATATATTTT
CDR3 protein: CASTGSRNTIYF

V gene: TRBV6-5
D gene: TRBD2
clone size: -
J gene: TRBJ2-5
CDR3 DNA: TGTGCCAGCACCCCTCGGGGGGGGGTCCTAGAGACCCAGTACTTC
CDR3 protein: CASTPRGGVLETQYF

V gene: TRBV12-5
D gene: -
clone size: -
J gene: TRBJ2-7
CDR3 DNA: TGTGCTAGTGGTCTGGGGGCAGGCGAGCAGTACTTC
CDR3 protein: CASGLGAGEQYF

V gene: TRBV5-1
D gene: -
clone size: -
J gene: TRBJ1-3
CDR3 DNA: TGCGCCAGCAGCAAGGGGGTCGGAAACACCATATATTTT
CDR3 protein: CASSKGVGNTIYF

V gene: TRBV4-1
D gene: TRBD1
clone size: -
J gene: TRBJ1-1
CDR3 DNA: TGCGCCAGCAGCCAAGGGGCAGGGGGTAGGACTGAAGCTTTCTTT
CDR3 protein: CASSQGAGGRTEAFF

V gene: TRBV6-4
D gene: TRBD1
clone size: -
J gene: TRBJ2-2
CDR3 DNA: TGTGCCAGCAGTGACACGGGACAGCCCGGGGAGCTGTTTTTT
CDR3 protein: CASSDTGQPGELFF

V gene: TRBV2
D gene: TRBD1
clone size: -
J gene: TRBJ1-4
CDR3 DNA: TGTGCCAGCACCAGGGGGCAGGGTGAAAAACTGTTTTTT
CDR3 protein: CASTRGQGEKLFF

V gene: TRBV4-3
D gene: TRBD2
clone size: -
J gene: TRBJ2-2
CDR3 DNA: TGCGCCAGCAGCCAAGAAATGATCGGGGGGGCGAACACCGGGGAGCTGTTTTTT
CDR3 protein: CASSQEMIGGANTGELFF

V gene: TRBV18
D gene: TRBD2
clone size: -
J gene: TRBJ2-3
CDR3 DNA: TGTGCCAGCTCACCTAGCGGGGGGGCTGATACGCAGTATTTT
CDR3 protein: CASSPSGGADTQYF

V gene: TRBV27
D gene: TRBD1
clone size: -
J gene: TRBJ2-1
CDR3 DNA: TGTGCCAGCACTTTAACCCGGGACAGCGGAGAGCAGTTCTTC
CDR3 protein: CASTLTRDSGEQFF

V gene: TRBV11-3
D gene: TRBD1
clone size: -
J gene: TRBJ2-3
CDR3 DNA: TGTGCCAGCAGTCTTAGGACAGGTTCCACAGATACGCAGTATTTT
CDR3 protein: CASSLRTGSTDTQYF

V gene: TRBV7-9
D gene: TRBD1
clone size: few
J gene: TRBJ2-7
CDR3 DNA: TGTGCCAGCAGCGGTGGACAGGGAAATACCTACGAGCAGTACTTC
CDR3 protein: CASSGGQGNTYEQYF

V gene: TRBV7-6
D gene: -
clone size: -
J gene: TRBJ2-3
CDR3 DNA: TGTGCCAGCAGCTTAAGGCTAGGCGGGGGCACAGATACGCAGTATTTT
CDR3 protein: CASSLRLGGGTDTQYF

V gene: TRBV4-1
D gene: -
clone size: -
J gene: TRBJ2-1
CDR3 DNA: TGCGCCAGCAGCAGGGGGGGCTTCGGCTACAATGAGCAGTTCTTC
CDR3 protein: CASSRGGFGYNEQFF

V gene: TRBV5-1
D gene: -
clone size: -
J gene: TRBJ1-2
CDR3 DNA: TGCGCCAGCAGCTCCGGGGGGGCAGGGTACTTCCCCTATGGCTACACCTTC
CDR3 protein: CASSSGGAGYFPYGYTF

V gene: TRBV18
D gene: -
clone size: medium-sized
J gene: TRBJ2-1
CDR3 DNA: TGTGCCAGCTCCCTTCGGGATGTCTCCTACAATGAGCAGTTCTTC
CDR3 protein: CASSLRDVSYNEQFF

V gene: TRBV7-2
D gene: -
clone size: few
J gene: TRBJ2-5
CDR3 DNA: TGTGCCAGCAGCTCGGGAAATAGCTTGGGCGAGACCCAGTACTTC
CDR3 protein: CASSSGNSLGETQYF

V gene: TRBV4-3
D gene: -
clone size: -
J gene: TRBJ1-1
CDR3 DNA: TGCGCCAGCAGCCAAGGTGCTGGAGGCTCGGCTTTCTTT
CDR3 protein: CASSQGAGGSAFF

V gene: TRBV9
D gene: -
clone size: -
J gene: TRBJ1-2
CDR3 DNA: TGTGCCAGCAGCCGTGCCTCCGGGAGCTATAACTATGGCTACACCTTC
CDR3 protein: CASSRASGSYNYGYTF

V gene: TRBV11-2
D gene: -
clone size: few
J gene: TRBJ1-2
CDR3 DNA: TGTGCCAGCAGCTTAGTCCCCGCGCGGCAGCACTATGGCTACACCTTC
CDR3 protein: CASSLVPARQHYGYTF

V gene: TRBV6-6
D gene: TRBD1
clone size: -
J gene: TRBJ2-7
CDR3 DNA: TGTGCCAGCAGTCGGACAGGTAACTACTACGAGCAGTACTTC
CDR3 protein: CASSRTGNYYEQYF

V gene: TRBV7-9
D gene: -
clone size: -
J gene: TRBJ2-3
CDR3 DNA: TGTGCCAGCAGCCAAGTGGGGGCGGGGGATACCACAGATACGCAGTATTTT
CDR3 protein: CASSQVGAGDTTDTQYF

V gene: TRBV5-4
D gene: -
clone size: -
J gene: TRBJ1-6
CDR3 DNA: TGTGCCAGCAGCTTCTCACAGGGAGGGATATCCTCCTATAATTCACCCCTCCACTTT
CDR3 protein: CASSFSQGGISSYNSPLHF

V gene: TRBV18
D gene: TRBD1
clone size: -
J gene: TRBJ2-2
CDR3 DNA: TGTGCCAGCTCACCAATCGGGACAGGGGACACCGGGGAGCTGTTTTTT
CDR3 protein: CASSPIGTGDTGELFF

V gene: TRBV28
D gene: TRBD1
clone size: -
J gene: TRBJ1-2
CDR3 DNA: TGTGCCAGCAGACCCTACAGGGGGCTCTACACCTTC
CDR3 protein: CASRPYRGLYTF

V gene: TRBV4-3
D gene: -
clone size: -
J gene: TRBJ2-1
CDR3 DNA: TGCGCCAGCAGCCAAGTTATGAATGAGCAGTTCTTC
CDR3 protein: CASSQVMNEQFF

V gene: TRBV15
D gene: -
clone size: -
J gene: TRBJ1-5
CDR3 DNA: TGTGCCACCAGCAGAGGAGGTCAGCCCCAGCATTTT
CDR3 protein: CATSRGGQPQHF

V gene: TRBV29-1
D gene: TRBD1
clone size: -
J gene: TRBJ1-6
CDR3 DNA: TGCAGCGCTCGGACAGGGAGATATAATTCACCCCTCCACTTT
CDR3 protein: CSARTGRYNSPLHF

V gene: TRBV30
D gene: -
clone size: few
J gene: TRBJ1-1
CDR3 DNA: TGTGCCTGGAGTGTGCTAAGCATTGGTGAAGCTTTCTTT
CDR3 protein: CAWSVLSIGEAFF

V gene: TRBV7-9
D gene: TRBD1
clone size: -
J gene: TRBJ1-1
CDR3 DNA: TGTGCCAGCAGCGTACAGGGGGCCACTGAAGCTTTCTTT
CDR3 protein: CASSVQGATEAFF

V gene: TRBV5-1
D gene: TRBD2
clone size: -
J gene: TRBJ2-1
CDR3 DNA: TGCGCCAGCAGCCCGGGACTAGCGATCAATGAGCAGTTCTTC
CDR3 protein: CASSPGLAINEQFF

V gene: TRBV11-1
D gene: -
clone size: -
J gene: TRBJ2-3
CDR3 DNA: TGTGCCAGCAGCCCAGGCCCCACAGATACGCAGTATTTT
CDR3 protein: CASSPGPTDTQYF

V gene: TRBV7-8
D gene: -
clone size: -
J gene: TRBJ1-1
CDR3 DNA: TGTGCCAGCGCGTGGAGGGAAGGTGTGGACACTGAAGCTTTCTTT
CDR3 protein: CASAWREGVDTEAFF

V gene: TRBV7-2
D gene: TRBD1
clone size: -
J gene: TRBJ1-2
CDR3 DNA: TGTGCCAGCAGCGCCAGACAGGGCCCAGGCTATGGCTACACCTTC
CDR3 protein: CASSARQGPGYGYTF

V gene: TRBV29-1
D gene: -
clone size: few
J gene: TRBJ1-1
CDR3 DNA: TGCAGCGTGGCCTACTCCAGGGGCCAAAACGTAAACACTGAAGCTTTCTTT
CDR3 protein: CSVAYSRGQNVNTEAFF

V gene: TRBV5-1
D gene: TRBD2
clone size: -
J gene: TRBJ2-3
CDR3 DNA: TGCGCCAGCAGCTGGCCTCTTCGGGGGGGTAGCACAGATACGCAGTATTTT
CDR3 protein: CASSWPLRGGSTDTQYF

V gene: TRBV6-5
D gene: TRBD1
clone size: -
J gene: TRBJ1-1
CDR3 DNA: TGTGCCAGCAGTTACAAGGGACAGATAACTGAAGCTTTCTTT
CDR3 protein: CASSYKGQITEAFF

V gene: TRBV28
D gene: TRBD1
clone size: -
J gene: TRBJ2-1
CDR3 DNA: TGTGCCAGCAGTTCCCTCCAGGACAGGGAAGCCTACAATGAGCAGTTCTTC
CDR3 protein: CASSSLQDREAYNEQFF

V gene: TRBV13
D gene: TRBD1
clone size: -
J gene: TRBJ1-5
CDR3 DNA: TGTGCCAGCAGCTTACGGACAGGACGAGGTCAGCCCCAGCATTTT
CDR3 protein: CASSLRTGRGQPQHF

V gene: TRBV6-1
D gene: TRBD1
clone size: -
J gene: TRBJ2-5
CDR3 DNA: TGTGCCTCTCGGGACAGTACTCAAGAGACCCAGTACTTC
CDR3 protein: CASRDSTQETQYF

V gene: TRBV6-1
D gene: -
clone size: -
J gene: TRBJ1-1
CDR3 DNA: TGTGCCAGCATTGGCGACGCAGCGGCCCCGTTCGCTTTCTTT
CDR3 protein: CASIGDAAAPFAFF

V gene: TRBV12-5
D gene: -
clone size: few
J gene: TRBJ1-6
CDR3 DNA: TGTGCTAGTGGTTTGGTAACAGGACAGAGGAATTCACCCCTCCACTTT
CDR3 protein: CASGLVTGQRNSPLHF

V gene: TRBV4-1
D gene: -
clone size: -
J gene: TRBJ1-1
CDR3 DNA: TGCGCCAGCAGCCAAGGCTCAGACATGAACACTGAAGCTTTCTTT
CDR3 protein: CASSQGSDMNTEAFF

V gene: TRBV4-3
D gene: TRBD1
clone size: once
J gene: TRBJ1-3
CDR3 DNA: TGCGCCAGCAGCCAAGATCCGAAGGGGGCCTCTGGAAACACCATATATTTT
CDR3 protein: CASSQDPKGASGNTIYF